These 13 T cell receptor beta chains share one sample of origin, sequenced in a study of blood T cells in healthy people across ages. Sample-barcoded 5' priming and a J-beta primer mix drove a second PCR of roughly 6 to 12 cycles. Each CDR3 protein gets one entry after TCRdb re-called the 5' RACE reads with MiXCR. Here the sample spans hundreds of thousands of distinct CDR3 sequences, around 38% being singletons. Source material: blood. These receptors all stem from a man at least 80 years old in good health.

This clonotype was seen more than once but under ten times. The CDR3 here is CASSYYGGRAAYEQYF. CDR3 nucleotides: TGTGCCAGCAGTTACTATGGCGGGAGGGCCGCCTACGAGCAGTACTTC. The gene calls are TRBV28 and TRBJ2-7; 9 positions match TRBD2. This CDR3 spans 16 amino acids. V shed 4 bases, J shed 2 bases, and the junction held 9 bases outside the gene matches. Per germline, CDR1 MDHEN and CDR2 SYDVKM.

The chain uses TRBV29-1 and TRBJ1-2; D is perhaps TRBD1 (5 bases). Trimming took off 8 bases at V and 0 bases at J, with 10 bases between the two ends. This CDR3 is 12 amino acids long. Germline V gene lookup returns CDR1 SQVTM and CDR2 ANQGSEA. CDR3 sequence (DNA): TGCAGCTGTGGGGGAGCTAACTATGGCTACACCTTC. This encodes CSCGGANYGYTF.

This clonotype occurred a few times. The V and J genes are TRBV14 and TRBJ2-1, with 11 bases aligning to TRBD2. Per germline, CDR1 SGHDN and CDR2 FVKESK. The CDR3 length is 15 residues. J was trimmed by 4 bases and V by 5 bases; bases with no gene match: 4. The CDR3 spells CASSSLAGVYNEQFF. The CDR3 DNA is TGTGCCAGCAGCTCACTAGCGGGAGTTTACAATGAGCAGTTCTTC.

This clonotype was detected a few times. The chain uses TRBV24-1 and TRBJ2-3; 10 bases line up with TRBD2. From germline, CDR1 is KGHDR and CDR2 SFDVKD. V shed 4 bases, J shed 2 bases, and the junction held 5 bases outside the gene matches. The CDR3 runs 16 residues. CDR3 coding DNA: TGTGCCACCAGTGACACTGGACTAGCGGCCACAGATACGCAGTATTTT. Its protein is CATSDTGLAATDTQYF.

This clonotype turned up a few times. This chain links TRBV11-2 with TRBJ2-7, with D maybe TRBD2 (6 bases). V dropped 4 bases and J dropped 4 bases, with 17 bases sitting between them. Germline V CDR1 and CDR2: SGHAT, FQNNGV. The CDR3 extends over 15 amino acids. The chain's CDR3 is CASSSRTGELYEQYF. CDR3 sequence (DNA): TGTGCCAGCAGCTCCCGGACGGGGGAGTTGTACGAGCAGTACTTC.

J is TRBJ1-4 and V is TRBV7-8; D perhaps matches TRBD1 (5 bases). The V end was cut by 1 base, the J end by 5 bases, with 11 bases between. Looked up from germline, CDR1 is SGHVS and CDR2 is FQNEAQ. The CDR3 runs 15 residues. The CDR3 region has the DNA TGTGCCAGCAGCTTAGTTTTATCAGGGAATGAAAAACTGTTTTTT. Translated, it gives CASSLVLSGNEKLFF.

In its sample, this clonotype was seen a few times. J is TRBJ2-7 and V is TRBV7-2, with TRBD1 identical over 8 bases. CDR1 and CDR2 (germline): SGHTA, FQGNSA. Germline trimming cut 5 bases from V and 0 bases from J; bases unmatched to any gene: 6. This CDR3 has 15 residues. This CDR3 is CASSLYRGSSYEQYF. In DNA, the CDR3 is TGTGCCAGCAGCCTTTACAGGGGGAGCTCCTACGAGCAGTACTTC.

Regarding this clonotype: At one end, the junction sequence differs from germline, possibly due to a read error. The genes are TRBV7-7 and TRBJ2-7; D is perhaps TRBD2 (6 bases). There are 14 residues in the CDR3. Germline-derived CDR1 and CDR2 are SSHAT and FNYEAQ (reference sequence). The CDR3 reads CASSLTGVGNEQYF. In DNA form, the CDR3 reads TGTGCTAGCAGCTTAACGGGAGTTGGCAATGAGCAGTACTTC.

This clonotype has a count of ten or more. The chain carries TRBV6-6 and TRBJ1-5; D is possibly TRBD1 (5 bases). This CDR3 comprises 13 residues. V was trimmed by 7 bases and J by 3 bases, leaving 10 bases between them. Germline V gives CDR1 MNHNY, CDR2 SVGAGI (reference sequence). As DNA, the CDR3 is TGTGCCAGCATCCAAGGGGTCAATCAGCCCCAGCATTTT. Residues: CASIQGVNQPQHF.

The sample holds many counts of this clonotype. The chain carries TRBV29-1 and TRBJ2-7; D perhaps matches TRBD1 (6 bases). This CDR3 is built from 13 residues. Trimming pared 7 bases from V and 2 bases from J, leaving 15 bases between. The germline CDR1 and CDR2 sequences are SQVTM and ANQGSEA. In DNA form, the CDR3 reads TGCAGCGCCTACCGGGACACAGCCTACGAGCAGTACTTC. Protein sequence: CSAYRDTAYEQYF.

The CDR3 DNA reads TGCAGCGTTGGCGCCCGACGGACCTACGAGCAGTACTTC. Translated: CSVGARRTYEQYF. The rearrangement uses TRBV29-1 and TRBJ2-7, with unresolved D. V dropped 4 bases and J dropped 2 bases, with 12 bases sitting between them. The CDR3 extends over 13 amino acids. Germline CDR1 and CDR2: SQVTM and ANQGSEA.

The rearrangement links TRBV19 to TRBJ2-7; TRBD1 matches at 9 bases. Germline V lookup: CDR1 LNHDA, CDR2 SQIVND (reference sequence). The CDR3 covers 15 residues. V lost 6 bases and J lost 0; bases outside the gene matches: 6. CDR3 DNA: TGTGCCAGTAGCACGGGGACAGGGAGCTCCTACGAGCAGTACTTC. The encoded protein is CASSTGTGSSYEQYF.

The V gene is TRBV7-2, the J gene TRBJ2-2; 9 bases agree with TRBD2. The germline V gene has CDR1 SGHTA and CDR2 FQGNSA. With 5 bases clipped from V and 8 bases from J, the junction kept 15 bases outside the gene matches. This CDR3 comprises 17 residues. CDR3 sequence (DNA): TGTGCCAGCAGCCTAGGGTCCAGCGGGGGGCAGGCGGGGGAGCTGTTTTTT. Translated: CASSLGSSGGQAGELFF. The full variable domain, its missing parts supplied by reference TRBV7-2 and TRBJ2-2, is GAGVSQSPSNKVTEKGKDVELRCDPISGHTALYWYRQSLGQGLEFLIYFQGNSAPDKSGLPSDRFSAERTGGSVSTLTIQRTQQEDSAVYLCASSLGSSGGQAGELFFGEGSRLTVL.